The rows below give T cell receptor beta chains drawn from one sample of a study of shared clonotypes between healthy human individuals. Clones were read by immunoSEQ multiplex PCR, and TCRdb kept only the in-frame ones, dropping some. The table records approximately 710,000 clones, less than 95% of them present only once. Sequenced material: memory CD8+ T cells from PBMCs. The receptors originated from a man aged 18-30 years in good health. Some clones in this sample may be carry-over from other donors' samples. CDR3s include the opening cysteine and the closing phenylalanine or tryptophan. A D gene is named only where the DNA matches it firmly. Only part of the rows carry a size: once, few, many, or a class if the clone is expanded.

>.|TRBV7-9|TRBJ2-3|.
TGTGCCAGCAGCCCCCCGAGCCGCACAGATACGCAGTATTTT
CASSPPSRTDTQYF
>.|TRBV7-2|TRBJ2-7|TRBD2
TGTGCCAGCAGCTTAGTGGTTAGCGGGAGTCACACCTACGAGCAGTACTTC
CASSLVVSGSHTYEQYF
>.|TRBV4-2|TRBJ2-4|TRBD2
TGTGCCAGCAGCCAACCGGGGACTAGCGGGAAAAACATTCAGTACTTC
CASSQPGTSGKNIQYF
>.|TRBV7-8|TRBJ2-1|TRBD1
TGTGCCAGCAGCCCAGAGACAGGGGATGAGCAGTTCTTC
CASSPETGDEQFF
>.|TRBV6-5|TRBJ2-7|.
TGTGCCAGCAGTTTTACTTCGGGCGGCGAGCAGTACTTC
CASSFTSGGEQYF
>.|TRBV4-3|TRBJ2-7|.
TGCGCCAGCAGCCAAGGATTGGGAGCCCCAGCCGGGCGGGAGCAGTACTTC
CASSQGLGAPAGREQYF
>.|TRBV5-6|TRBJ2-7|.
TGTGCCAGCAGCCGTAGGAGAGATTTGTATAACGAGCAGTACTTC
CASSRRRDLYNEQYF
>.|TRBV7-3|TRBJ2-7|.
TGTGCCAGCAGCTTAGCGCCAGGCCACGAGCAGTACTTC
CASSLAPGHEQYF
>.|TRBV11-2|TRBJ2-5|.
TGTGCCAGCAGCTTAGATCCCCCTCAAACCCAGTACTTC
CASSLDPPQTQYF
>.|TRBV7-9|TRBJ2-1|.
TGTGCCAGCAGCTACGACAGCAATGAGCAGTTCTTC
CASSYDSNEQFF
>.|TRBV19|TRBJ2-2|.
TGTGCCAGTAGTATGGAGGAGGGCCAAGTCGGGGAGCTGTTTTTT
CASSMEEGQVGELFF
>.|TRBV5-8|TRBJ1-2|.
TGTGCCAGCAGCTTGGTCCTCAGAGCCTATGGCTACACCTTC
CASSLVLRAYGYTF
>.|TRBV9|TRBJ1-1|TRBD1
TGTGCCAGCAGCGTACTAGGGACAGGGGAAGTGGCTTTCTTT
CASSVLGTGEVAFF
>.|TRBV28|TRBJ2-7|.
TGTGCCAGCAGTTTAATGGGGGCTCAGTACGAGCAGTACTTC
CASSLMGAQYEQYF
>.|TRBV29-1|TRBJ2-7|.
TGCAGCGTTGTAGATCCGGGCCCTTCCTACGAGCAGTACTTC
CSVVDPGPSYEQYF
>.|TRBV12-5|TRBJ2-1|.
TGTGCTAGTGGTCCCAGCGTTGACAATGAGCAGTTCTTC
CASGPSVDNEQFF
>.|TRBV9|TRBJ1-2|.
TGTGCCAGCAGCGGCGGCGGGAGAGGCGACTATGGCTACACCTTC
CASSGGGRGDYGYTF
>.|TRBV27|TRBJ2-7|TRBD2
TGTGCCAGCAGTTTATCCGGACTAGCGAGGGACGAGCAGTACTTC
CASSLSGLARDEQYF
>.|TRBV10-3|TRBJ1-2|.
TGTGCCATCACTAGTTCCCCGACGGGGGCAAACTATGGCTACACCTTC
CAITSSPTGANYGYTF
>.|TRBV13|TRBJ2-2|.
TGTGCCAGCAGCCTCCTTAGGGTCGGGGAGCTGTTTTTT
CASSLLRVGELFF
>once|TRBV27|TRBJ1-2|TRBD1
TGTGCCAGCAGTTCCCAGGGGACAGGGGGGCCGGATGGCTACACCTTC
CASSSQGTGGPDGYTF
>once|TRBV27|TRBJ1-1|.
TGTGCCAGCAGCAAAAACTCCATGGGCACTGAAGCTTTCTTT
CASSKNSMGTEAFF
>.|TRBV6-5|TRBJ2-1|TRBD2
TGTGCCAGCAGTTACGCGACTAGCGGGACGGATGAGCAGTTCTTC
CASSYATSGTDEQFF
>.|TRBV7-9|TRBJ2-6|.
TGTGCCAGCAGCCACCCGTCGGAGGGCTCGCACTCTGGGGCCAACGTCCTGACTTTC
CASSHPSEGSHSGANVLTF
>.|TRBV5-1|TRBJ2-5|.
TGCGCCAGCAGCCCACTCGGGACGGCCCTAGAGACCCAGTACTTC
CASSPLGTALETQYF
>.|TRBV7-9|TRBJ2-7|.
TGTGCCAGCAGCTTATCAACGGGAGTAACCTACGAGCAGTACTTC
CASSLSTGVTYEQYF
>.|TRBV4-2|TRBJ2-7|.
TGTGCCAGCAGCCAAGATACCACCCCCTTAGAGCAGTACTTC
CASSQDTTPLEQYF
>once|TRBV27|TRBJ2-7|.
TGTGCCAGCAGTTTTCGGACGGGCTTAATATACGAGCAGTACTTC
CASSFRTGLIYEQYF
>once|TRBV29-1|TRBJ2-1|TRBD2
TGCAGCGTCGGACGCCGGGACTACCGACTACGGCGGTACAATGAGCAGTTCTTC
CSVGRRDYRLRRYNEQFF
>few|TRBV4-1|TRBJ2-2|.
TGCGCCAGCAGCCAAGATCTACCCTGGATGAACACCGGGGAGCTGTTTTTT
CASSQDLPWMNTGELFF
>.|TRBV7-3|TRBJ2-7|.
TGTGCCAGCAGCTTGGCCCAGGGGCCCTCCTACGAGCAGTACTTC
CASSLAQGPSYEQYF
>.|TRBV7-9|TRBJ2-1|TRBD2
TGTGCCAGCAGCTTCGGAACTAGCGAGTACAATGAGCAGTTCTTC
CASSFGTSEYNEQFF
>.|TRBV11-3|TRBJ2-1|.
TGTGCCAGCAGCTCCAACCCGAGAAGCTCCTACAATGAGCAGTTCTTC
CASSSNPRSSYNEQFF
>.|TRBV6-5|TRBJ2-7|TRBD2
TGTGCCAGCAGTCCAACTAGCGGGAGTCGCTACGAGCAGTACTTC
CASSPTSGSRYEQYF
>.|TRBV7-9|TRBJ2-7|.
TGTGCCAGCAGCTCGGGACAAGCCTCCTACGAGCAGTACTTC
CASSSGQASYEQYF
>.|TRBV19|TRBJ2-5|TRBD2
TGTGCCAGTAGTACCGGACTAGCACGCGAGACCCAGTACTTC
CASSTGLARETQYF
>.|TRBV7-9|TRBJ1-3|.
TGTGCCAGCAGCTTAGTCGACCTGAGCTCTGGAAACACCATATATTTT
CASSLVDLSSGNTIYF
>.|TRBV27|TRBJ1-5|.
TGTGCCAGCAGCGAAGGACGGAATCAGCCCCAGCATTTT
CASSEGRNQPQHF
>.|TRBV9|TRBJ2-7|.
TGTGCCAGCAGCGTAGGGGCCAGCCGAGGTTGGGAGGAGCAGTACTTC
CASSVGASRGWEEQYF
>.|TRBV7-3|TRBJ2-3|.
TGTGCCAGCAGCCCAACCCGGGGGTCTAGCACAGATACGCAGTATTTT
CASSPTRGSSTDTQYF
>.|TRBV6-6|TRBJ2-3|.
TGTGCCAGCAGTTCCCCAGATACGCAGTATTTT
CASSSPDTQYF
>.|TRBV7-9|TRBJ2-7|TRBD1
TGTGCCAGCAGCGACCGGGACAGGGCTCCCGAGCAGTACTTC
CASSDRDRAPEQYF
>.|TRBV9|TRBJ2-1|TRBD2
TGTGCCAGCAGCACCCTAGCGGGAGGCGATGAGCAGTTCTTC
CASSTLAGGDEQFF